This TCR beta chain was captured by sequencing in a study of graft-versus-host responses after intestinal transplantation. Study-level background: Multivisceral, liver-intestinal, or isolated intestinal transplants were received by the recipients. Recipients across the board were started on anti-thymocyte globulin induction, then kept on tacrolimus and steroids for around three years. Study results and caveats: The study associated peak circulating GvH clone levels with early post-transplant HvG declines. GvH clonotypes were identified within recipient marrow, with a subset emerging first in ileum or blood.

The table came from immunoSEQ multiplex PCR; TCRdb's copy has only in-frame clones and leaves some out. The table has several thousand clones, about 94% seen once. Germline V gene data show CDR1 as MNHEY and CDR2 as SMNVEV (reference sequence). There are 13 residues in the CDR3. Details on this clone: The antigen is unknown.

The source is a human patient who received an intestinal transplant, so some T cells may come from the graft donor. This material consisted of PBMCs, taken 11 days after intestinal transplantation. The chain joins TRBV27 to TRBJ2-1; perhaps TRBD2 as D (6 bases). The CDR3 loop reads CATSGEAYNEQFF. The CDR3 DNA follows: TGTGCTACGAGTGGGGAGGCCTACAATGAGCAGTTCTTC.